This record covers a single T cell receptor (beta chain). These data come from a study of blood T cell repertoires in COVID-19. TCRdb's copy holds only in-frame clones and misses some; the assay was immunoSEQ multiplex PCR. The sample consists of about 200,000 clones, 80% of them appearing once. Trimming cost V 4 bases and J 8 bases; bases outside gene matches: 12. This CDR3 comprises 16 residues. Germline CDR1 SGDLS, CDR2 YYNGEE. The sample consisted of peripheral blood. The rearrangement joins TRBV9 to TRBJ2-1; 10 nucleotides align to TRBD1. The TCR sequence derives from a human donor in a cohort sampled during active COVID-19. The CDR3 sequence: CASSRSVGQGDYEQFF. As DNA, the CDR3 is TGTGCCAGCAGCCGTAGTGTAGGACAGGGGGACTATGAGCAGTTCTTC.